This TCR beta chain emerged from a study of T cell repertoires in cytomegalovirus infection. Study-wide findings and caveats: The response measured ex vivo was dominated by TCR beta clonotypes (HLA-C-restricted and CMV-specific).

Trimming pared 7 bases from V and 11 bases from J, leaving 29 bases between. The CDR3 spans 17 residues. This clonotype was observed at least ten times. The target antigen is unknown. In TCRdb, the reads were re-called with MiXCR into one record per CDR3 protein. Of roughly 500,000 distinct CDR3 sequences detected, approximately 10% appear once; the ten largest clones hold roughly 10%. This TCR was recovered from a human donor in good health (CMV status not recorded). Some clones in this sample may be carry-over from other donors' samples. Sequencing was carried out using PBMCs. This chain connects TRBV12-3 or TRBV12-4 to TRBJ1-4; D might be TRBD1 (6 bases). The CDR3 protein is CASTPTQGPGETGKLFF. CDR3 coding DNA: TGTGCCAGCACTCCAACCCAGGGTCCGGGCGAAACAGGGAAACTGTTTTTT.